A single sample gave rise to the 18 T cell receptor beta chains below, sequenced in a study of T cells after yellow fever vaccination (dated by TCRdb to the late 2010s). The library was built by means of 5' RACE. Instrument used: Illumina HiSeq 2500. The public reads were reprocessed in TCRdb via fastp at Q25 and MiXCR, keeping in-frame beta chains. Rows are unified per CDR3 protein, each entry keeping the most common DNA and genes. The sample profile shows hundreds of thousands of distinct CDR3 sequences; 9% to 15% of them were found once. Of the sample, about 15% is held by the ten largest clones. The meaning of the sample's treatment or condition label: live attenuated yellow fever vaccine strain. Material: PBMCs, obtained on the day of the yellow fever booster vaccination. The receptors were gathered from a man aged 25 to 45 who received the YFV17D yellow fever vaccine.

The rearrangement links TRBV7-2 to TRBJ2-1; TRBD2 matches 12 bases. This CDR3 comprises 14 residues. The trim removed 5 bases at V and 12 bases at J, leaving 8 bases unmatched. Germline-derived CDR1 and CDR2 are SGHTA and FQGNSA. CDR3 loop: CASSQGGLAGVQFF. The CDR3 DNA is TGTGCCAGCAGCCAAGGGGGACTAGCGGGTGTGCAGTTCTTC.

The sample holds a few counts of this clonotype. The chain carries TRBV20-1 and TRBJ2-7; D may be TRBD1 or TRBD2 (5 bases each). Germline CDR1 reads DFQATT; CDR2 reads SNEGSKA (reference sequence). V lost 6 bases to trimming and J lost 13 bases, with 28 bases between them. This CDR3 contains 14 residues. This CDR3 reads CSASEGSRTVERYF. In nucleotides, the CDR3 is TGCAGTGCCTCAGAGGGGTCGCGAACGGTGGAGCGTTACTTC.

This clonotype was seen a few times. The chain recombines TRBV5-1 with TRBJ1-2; D gene ambiguous. Germline V gene lookup returns CDR1 SGHRS and CDR2 YFSETQ. Trimming removed 1 base from V and 2 bases from J, with 12 bases in between. The CDR3 runs 15 residues. The DNA of the CDR3 is TGCGCCAGCAGCTTGTCGCAGAAGCCGAACTATGGCTACACCTTC. This translates into CASSLSQKPNYGYTF.

This rearrangement joins TRBV29-1 to TRBJ2-7, with 9 bases that match TRBD2. CDR3 length: 14 amino acids. J lost 6 bases, V lost 7 bases, and 13 bases had no gene match. Looked up from germline, CDR1 is SQVTM and CDR2 is ANQGSEA. CDR3 DNA: TGCAGCGGGTTAACACCGGGACTAGCAGGCGAGCAGTACTTC. Translated: CSGLTPGLAGEQYF.

The CDR3 reads CASSTGTGGAYNEQFF. The CDR3 DNA reads as TGTGCCAGTAGTACTGGAACAGGGGGCGCCTACAATGAGCAGTTCTTC. V gene TRBV19 combines with J gene TRBJ2-1; 9 positions agree with TRBD1. The CDR3 has 16 residues. V lost 4 bases to trimming and J lost 2 bases; unmatched junction nucleotides: 6. From germline, CDR1 is LNHDA and CDR2 SQIVND (reference sequence).

In this sample, this clonotype turned up a few times. The rearrangement uses TRBV9 and TRBJ2-7, with D possibly being TRBD1 (5 bases). Germline assignment: CDR1 SGDLS and CDR2 YYNGEE. The CDR3 has 14 residues. The V end lost 1 base, the J end lost 5 bases, and 13 bases lay between the germline ends. Written as DNA, the CDR3 is TGTGCCAGCAGCGTATCCAGGGCCGACAACGAGCAGTACTTC. This encodes CASSVSRADNEQYF.

V is TRBV3-1 and J is TRBJ1-1; tentatively, D is TRBD1 (6 bases). Germline V gene sequence: CDR1 LGHDT, CDR2 YNNKEL (reference sequence). This CDR3 region has 12 residues. With 2 bases removed from V and 8 bases from J, the gap between germline ends came to 9 bases. The DNA for the CDR3 is TGTGCCAGCAGCCAAAGGGGGAGAGAAGCTTTCTTT. This translates into CASSQRGREAFF.

This clonotype was counted only a few times. The rearrangement joins TRBV3-1 to TRBJ2-7, with D perhaps matching TRBD1 (6 bases). The V end was cut by 4 bases, the J end by 4 bases, with 14 bases between. Germline V gives CDR1 LGHDT, CDR2 YNNKEL (reference sequence). The CDR3 covers 14 residues. The CDR3 DNA reads TGTGCCAGCAGCCGGTCGGGACACCGGTACGAGCAGTACTTC. Translation gives CASSRSGHRYEQYF.

The V gene is TRBV6-6, the J gene TRBJ1-1; maybe TRBD1 (6 bases). Between the trimmed V and J ends, which lost 5 bases and 5 bases, there was a span of 12 bases. Germline V gene lookup returns CDR1 MNHNY and CDR2 SVGAGI (reference sequence). The CDR3 consists of 13 residues. Here the CDR3 reads CASSTGASTEAFF. The CDR3 nucleotides are TGTGCCAGCAGTACGGGGGCAAGTACTGAAGCTTTCTTT.

The genes are TRBV4-3 and TRBJ2-5, with unresolved D. The CDR3 runs to 13 residues. With 5 bases removed from V and 0 bases from J, the gap between germline ends came to 7 bases. Germline lookup yields CDR1 LGHNA and CDR2 YSLEER. Written as DNA, the CDR3 is TGCGCCAGCAGCTCTATAGACCAAGAGACCCAGTACTTC. Encoded protein: CASSSIDQETQYF.

The gene calls are TRBV10-2 and TRBJ2-3, with TRBD1 matching 12 bases. Germline trimming cut 8 bases from V and 1 base from J; bases unmatched to any gene: 7. This CDR3 has 16 residues. Germline V gene sequence: CDR1 WSHSY, CDR2 SAAADI. The CDR3 DNA follows: TGCGCCAGCGTGGCCGGGACAGGGGGCCGCACAGATACGCAGTATTTT. Amino acids: CASVAGTGGRTDTQYF.

The chain employs TRBV5-1 and TRBJ2-1; D may be TRBD2 (5 bases). With 4 bases removed from V and 4 bases from J, the gap between germline ends came to 24 bases. The length of the CDR3 is 18 residues. Germline loops: CDR1 SGHRS, CDR2 YFSETQ. DNA for the CDR3: TGCGCCAGCAGCCGAGTCCCCGTGGGAGAATTGGGATACAATGAGCAGTTCTTC. Translated, it gives CASSRVPVGELGYNEQFF.

This clonotype was observed at least ten times. The chain employs TRBV12-3 or TRBV12-4 and TRBJ2-1; 8 bases are a match to TRBD1. The CDR3 spans 16 residues. Unmatched junction bases numbered 14, after V lost 6 bases and J lost 7 bases. CDR3: CASSRTGDRLSNEQFF. CDR3 in DNA: TGTGCCAGCAGCCGCACCGGGGACAGGTTGTCGAATGAGCAGTTCTTC.

The genes are TRBV24-1 and TRBJ2-3; weak D call: TRBD1 (5 bases). Germline CDR1 KGHDR, CDR2 SFDVKD. V was shortened by 5 bases and J by 2 bases, with 13 bases between the two germline ends. This CDR3 has 15 amino acids. The DNA of the CDR3 is TGTGCCACCAGTGCACGGACACCTCTCACAGATACGCAGTATTTT. This sequence encodes CATSARTPLTDTQYF.

The chain is built from TRBV4-3 and TRBJ1-1, with D perhaps TRBD1 (6 bases). The CDR3 covers 14 residues. Trimming removed 0 bases from V and 3 bases from J, with 8 bases in between. Germline V lookup: CDR1 LGHNA, CDR2 YSLEER. Written as DNA, the CDR3 is TGCGCCAGCAGCCAAGATTCAGGGGACACTGAAGCTTTCTTT. It encodes CASSQDSGDTEAFF.

A few counts support this clonotype. The CDR3 coding sequence is TGTGCCAGCAGTTTACCTACTAGCCTCAATGAGCAGTTCTTC. Translated: CASSLPTSLNEQFF. J is TRBJ2-1 and V is TRBV28, with a possible D match to TRBD2 (6 bases). V was cut by 2 bases and J by 6 bases, with 11 bases left in between. This CDR3 is 14 amino acids long. Germline-derived CDR1 and CDR2 are MDHEN and SYDVKM.

CDR3 region: CASSPYTGETQYF. CDR3 nucleotide sequence: TGTGCCAGCAGCCCCTATACGGGGGAGACCCAGTACTTC. The chain combines TRBV6-1 with TRBJ2-5; D may be TRBD2 (5 bases). CDR3 length: 13 residues. From germline, CDR1 is MNHNS and CDR2 SASEGT. V shed 6 bases and J shed 5 bases, with 13 bases lying between them.

The chain employs TRBV7-8 and TRBJ2-1; 7 bases fit TRBD2. The CDR3 is 16 residues long. Losses at the gene ends were 3 bases for V and 6 bases for J; bases not matched to a gene: 11. Germline CDR1 SGHVS, CDR2 FQNEAQ. In DNA form, the CDR3 reads TGTGCCAGCAGCTTTGAAGTCGCGCCGGGAGGCAATGAGCAGTTCTTC. It is translated as CASSFEVAPGGNEQFF.